This T cell receptor beta chain was identified during a study of blood T cell repertoires in COVID-19. Study-wide background: Spain, Italy and the United States supplied samples that represented acute and convalescent COVID-19. PBMCs, B-cell-depleted T cells, or T cells were the source of the cDNA or gDNA that made up the material.

In the original workflow: Estimated nucleated cell counts came from reference gene primer amplification. Using immunoSEQ multiplex PCR, the repertoire was profiled, and TCRdb retains in-frame clones only, with some absent. The V and J calls and clone size were taken over from that table, and D and trimming were inferred from the DNA. The sample records about 200,000 clones, 80% to 90% being singletons. This CDR3 contains 14 residues. The ends lost 4 bases at V and 5 bases at J; junction bases unmatched: 8. Germline V lookup: CDR1 SGDLS, CDR2 YYNGEE. The sequencing input was peripheral blood. The chain links TRBV9 to TRBJ2-5, with TRBD2 matching over 7 bases. The origin of this receptor is a woman aged 65 to 85 with active or convalescent COVID-19. CDR3: CASSPRTRWETQYF. DNA of the CDR3: TGTGCCAGCAGCCCGAGGACTAGATGGGAGACCCAGTACTTC.